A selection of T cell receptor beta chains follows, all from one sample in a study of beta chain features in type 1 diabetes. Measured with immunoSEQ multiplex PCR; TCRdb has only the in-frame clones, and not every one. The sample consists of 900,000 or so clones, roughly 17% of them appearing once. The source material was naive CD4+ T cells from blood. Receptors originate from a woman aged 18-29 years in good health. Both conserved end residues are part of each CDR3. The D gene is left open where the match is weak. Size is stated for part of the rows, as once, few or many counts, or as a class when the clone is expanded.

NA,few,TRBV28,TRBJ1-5,CASSSTGIANQPQHF,TGTGCCAGCAGTTCAACAGGGATAGCCAATCAGCCCCAGCATTTT
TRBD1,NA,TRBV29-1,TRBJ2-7,CSVGATGGEQYF,TGCAGCGTTGGAGCGACAGGGGGCGAGCAGTACTTC
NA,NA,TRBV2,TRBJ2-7,CASSRSGEQYF,TGTGCCAGCAGCCGCTCAGGGGAGCAGTACTTC
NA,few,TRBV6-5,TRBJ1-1,CASSYSSGHRNTEAFF,TGTGCCAGCAGTTACTCGAGTGGCCACCGGAACACTGAAGCTTTCTTT
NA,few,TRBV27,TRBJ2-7,CASGGGNSYEQYF,TGTGCCAGCGGTGGGGGGAATTCCTACGAGCAGTACTTC
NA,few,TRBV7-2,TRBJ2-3,CASSLRGLTSTDTQYF,TGTGCCAGCAGCCTAAGGGGCCTCACTAGCACAGATACGCAGTATTTT
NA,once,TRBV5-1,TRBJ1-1,CASSLGARTEAFF,TGCGCCAGCAGCTTGGGGGCTCGCACTGAAGCTTTCTTT
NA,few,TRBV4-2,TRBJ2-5,CASSQGDLSSQETQYF,TGTGCCAGCAGCCAAGGGGACCTATCCTCTCAAGAGACCCAGTACTTC
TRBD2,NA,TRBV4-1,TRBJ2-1,CASSQAGGRGTSVNNEQFF,TGCGCCAGCAGCCAAGCTGGGGGGCGGGGGACTAGCGTAAACAATGAGCAGTTCTTC
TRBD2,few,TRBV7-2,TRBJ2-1,CASSFGTSARRSYNEQFF,TGTGCCAGCAGCTTTGGGACTAGCGCCCGACGCTCCTACAATGAGCAGTTCTTC
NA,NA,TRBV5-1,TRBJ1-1,CASSLEGTGNTEAFF,TGCGCCAGCAGCTTGGAGGGGACGGGGAACACTGAAGCTTTCTTT
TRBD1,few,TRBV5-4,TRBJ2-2,CASSLARRDRDTGELFF,TGTGCCAGCAGCTTGGCCAGAAGGGACAGAGACACCGGGGAGCTGTTTTTT
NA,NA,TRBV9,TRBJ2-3,CASSPKGHSEVGDTQYF,TGTGCCAGCAGCCCAAAAGGTCACTCAGAGGTAGGGGATACGCAGTATTTT
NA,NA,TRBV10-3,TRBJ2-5,CAISERTQETQYF,TGTGCCATCAGTGAAAGGACCCAAGAGACCCAGTACTTC
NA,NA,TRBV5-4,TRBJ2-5,CASSSTLAEETQYF,TGTGCCAGCAGTTCGACACTCGCAGAAGAGACCCAGTACTTC
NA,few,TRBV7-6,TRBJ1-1,CASSSFGASVSEAFF,TGTGCCAGCAGCTCATTCGGGGCTTCGGTATCTGAAGCTTTCTTT
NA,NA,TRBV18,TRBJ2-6,CASSPSVGSGANVLTF,TGTGCCAGCTCACCATCCGTGGGGTCTGGGGCCAACGTCCTGACTTTC
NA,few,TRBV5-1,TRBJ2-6,CASSLGWVSGANVLTF,TGCGCCAGCAGCTTGGGTTGGGTATCCGGGGCCAACGTCCTGACTTTC
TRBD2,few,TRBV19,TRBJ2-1,CASNRLAGPSSYNEQFF,TGTGCCAGTAATCGGTTAGCGGGCCCGAGCTCCTACAATGAGCAGTTCTTC
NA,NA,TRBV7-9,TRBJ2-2,CASSVQGGTGELFF,TGTGCCAGCAGCGTACAAGGGGGCACCGGGGAGCTGTTTTTT
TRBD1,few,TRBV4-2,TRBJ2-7,CASSQGPLQGMVADEQYF,TGTGCCAGCAGCCAAGGACCCTTACAGGGGATGGTTGCTGACGAGCAGTACTTC
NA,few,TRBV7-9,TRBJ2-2,CASSWPLDGTTGELFF,TGTGCCAGCAGCTGGCCCCTAGACGGGACCACCGGGGAGCTGTTTTTT
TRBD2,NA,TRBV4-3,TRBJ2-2,CASSIKASGRAAGELFF,TGCGCCAGCAGCATCAAGGCGAGCGGGAGGGCCGCCGGGGAGCTGTTTTTT
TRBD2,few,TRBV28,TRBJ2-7,CASSLSSGRVYEQYF,TGTGCCAGCAGTCTAAGTAGCGGGAGGGTATACGAGCAGTACTTC